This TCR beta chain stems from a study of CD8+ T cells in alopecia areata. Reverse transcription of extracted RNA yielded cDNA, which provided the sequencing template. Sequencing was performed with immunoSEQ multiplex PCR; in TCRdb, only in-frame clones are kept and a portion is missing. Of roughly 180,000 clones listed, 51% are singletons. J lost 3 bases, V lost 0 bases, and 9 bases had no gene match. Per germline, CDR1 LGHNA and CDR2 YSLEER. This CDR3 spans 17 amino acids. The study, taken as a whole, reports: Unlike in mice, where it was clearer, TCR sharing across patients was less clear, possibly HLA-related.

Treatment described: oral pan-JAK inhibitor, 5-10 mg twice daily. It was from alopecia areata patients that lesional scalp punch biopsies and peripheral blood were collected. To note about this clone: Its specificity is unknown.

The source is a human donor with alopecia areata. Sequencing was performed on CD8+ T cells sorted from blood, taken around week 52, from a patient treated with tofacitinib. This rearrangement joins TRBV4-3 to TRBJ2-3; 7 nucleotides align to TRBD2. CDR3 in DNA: TGCGCCAGCAGCCAAGATCAGCCCAGCGGGGAGACAGATACGCAGTATTTT. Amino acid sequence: CASSQDQPSGETDTQYF.